The sequence of this TCR beta chain was determined in a study of T cell responses to AZD1222 COVID-19 vaccine. Study conclusions and caveats: Clonal diversity was possibly underestimated; the donors were predominantly white British and more often female.

Trimming took 0 bases from V and 4 from J, leaving 7 bases between them. There are 14 residues in the CDR3. Germline V gives CDR1 MGHRA, CDR2 YSYEKL. About this clone itself: What it binds is not known.

Measured with immunoSEQ multiplex PCR; TCRdb has only the in-frame clones, and not every one. Of 150,000 to 200,000 clones listed, 70% to 90% are singletons. V gene TRBV4-1 combines with J gene TRBJ1-3, with D unclear. This receptor was obtained from an adult in good health. Sequenced here: peripheral blood, sampled on day 0 of AZD1222 vaccination. CDR3 residues: CASSQEPQGNTIYF. CDR3 DNA: TGCGCCAGCAGCCAAGAACCACAGGGAAACACCATATATTTT.